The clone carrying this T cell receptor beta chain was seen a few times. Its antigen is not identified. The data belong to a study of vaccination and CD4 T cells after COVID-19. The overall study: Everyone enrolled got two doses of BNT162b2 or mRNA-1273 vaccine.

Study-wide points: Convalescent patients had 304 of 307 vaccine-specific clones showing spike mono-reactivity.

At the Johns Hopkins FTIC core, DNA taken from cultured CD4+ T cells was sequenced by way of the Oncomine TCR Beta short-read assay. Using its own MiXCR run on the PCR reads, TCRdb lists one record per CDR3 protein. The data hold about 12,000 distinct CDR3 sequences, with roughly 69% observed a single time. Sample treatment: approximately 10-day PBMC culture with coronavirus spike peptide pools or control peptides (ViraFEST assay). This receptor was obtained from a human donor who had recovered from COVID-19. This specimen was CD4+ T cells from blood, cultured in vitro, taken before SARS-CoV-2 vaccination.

CDR3 sequence (DNA): TGTGCCAGCAGCCCGACCGCAGGGGAAAGCTATGGCTACACCTTC. Its protein is CASSPTAGESYGYTF. This chain links TRBV7-9 with TRBJ1-2, with a tentative D call TRBD1 (6 bases). Germline V gene data show CDR1 as SEHNR and CDR2 as FQNEAQ (reference sequence). The CDR3 consists of 15 residues. V lost 5 bases to trimming and J lost 4 bases, with 17 bases between them.